One and the same sample provided the 18 T cell receptor beta chains below, sequenced in a study of T-cell memory formation after mild COVID-19. TCRdb redid the calling of the 5' RACE reads with MiXCR, one entry per CDR3 protein. Among around 130,000 distinct CDR3 sequences listed, approximately 15% were seen once. Specimen: PBMCs or a T cell subset sorted from them (not recorded which). All receptors come from a man younger than 35 who had mild COVID-19 (a few samples of this study predate the infection). Cell type and time point are not known.

This rearrangement joins TRBV20-1 to TRBJ1-1; D is perhaps TRBD1 (5 bases). Germline values: CDR1 DFQATT, CDR2 SNEGSKA (reference sequence). The CDR3 is 11 amino acids. Trimming removed 8 bases from V and 3 bases from J, with 10 bases in between. CDR3 region: CSTLGDTEAFF. The DNA for the CDR3 is TGCAGTACTTTAGGGGACACTGAAGCTTTCTTT.

This clonotype has more than one count but fewer than ten. The V gene is TRBV6-6, the J gene TRBJ2-5; 10 bases match TRBD2. CDR1 and CDR2 from the germline V gene are MNHNY and SVGAGI (reference sequence). Germline trimming cut 4 bases from V and 5 bases from J; bases unmatched to any gene: 16. The CDR3 contains 18 residues. DNA for the CDR3: TGTGCCAGCAGTTTTCCCAGGGGTTCCCTAGCGGGGGCGGAGACCCAGTACTTC. This encodes CASSFPRGSLAGAETQYF.

The chain is built from TRBV5-6 and TRBJ1-1, with 7 bases fitting TRBD1. The CDR3 has 13 amino acids. Trimming took 4 bases from V and 8 from J; bases not matched to a gene: 8. CDR1 SGHDT and CDR2 YYEEEE come from the germline V gene. The CDR3 protein is CASSPWTGGEAFF. The DNA of the CDR3 is TGTGCCAGCAGCCCTTGGACAGGCGGGGAAGCTTTCTTT.

The chain links TRBV7-2 to TRBJ1-1; D perhaps matches TRBD1 (5 bases). Germline V gene sequence: CDR1 SGHTA, CDR2 FQGNSA. The CDR3 has 14 residues. V lost 8 bases to trimming and J lost 0 bases, with 13 bases between them. CDR3: CASHRGRMNTEAFF. As DNA, the CDR3 is TGTGCCAGCCACCGGGGACGCATGAACACTGAAGCTTTCTTT.

The V call is TRBV6-2 or TRBV6-3, the J call TRBJ2-5; D is unclear. Deletions cut 5 bases from V and 7 bases from J, with 14 bases between. CDR3 length: 13 amino acids. Germline CDR1 reads MNHEY; CDR2 reads SVGEGT. CDR3 residues: CASSTREMGTQYF. DNA for the CDR3: TGTGCCAGCAGTACCCGTGAGATGGGGACCCAGTACTTC.

This sequence joins TRBV5-4 and TRBJ2-5; TRBD2 aligns across 10 bases. Trimming removed 5 bases from V and 4 bases from J; junction bases left unmatched: 5. Germline V gives CDR1 SGHNT, CDR2 YYREEE (reference sequence). CDR3 length: 14 amino acids. The CDR3 loop is CASRAGGRRETQYF. CDR3 nucleotides: TGTGCCAGCAGAGCGGGGGGGCGCAGAGAGACCCAGTACTTC.

The chain is built from TRBV6-5 and TRBJ2-1; 10 bases line up with TRBD1. The junction had 3 bases not matched to a gene; V was cut back by 4 bases and J by 3 bases. Germline CDR1 MNHEY, CDR2 SVGAGI. The CDR3 is 15 amino acids. The CDR3 spells CASSFRDRGYNEQFF. CDR3 nucleotide sequence: TGTGCCAGCAGTTTTCGGGACAGGGGCTACAATGAGCAGTTCTTC.

This clonotype showed up just a few times. V and J are TRBV12-3 or TRBV12-4 and TRBJ2-3; tentative D call: TRBD1 (5 bases). The CDR3 loop spans 15 amino acids. V lost 5 bases to trimming and J lost 4 bases, with 16 bases between them. The CDR3 reads CASSPTAPVADTQYF. The DNA of the CDR3 is TGTGCCAGCAGTCCGACAGCCCCCGTTGCAGATACGCAGTATTTT.

The chain employs TRBV6-2 or TRBV6-3 and TRBJ2-4; D possibly uses TRBD1 or TRBD2 (5 bases each). Between the trimmed V and J ends, which lost 4 bases and 6 bases, there was a span of 22 bases. The CDR3 has 17 residues. Germline CDR1 reads MNHEY; CDR2 reads SVGEGT. The DNA for the CDR3 is TGTGCCAGCAGTTTACCCCGCCTCCGGGACGGAACAAACATTCAGTACTTC. It encodes CASSLPRLRDGTNIQYF.

This clonotype was seen a few times. The chain employs TRBV5-1 and TRBJ1-1; D ambiguous. This CDR3 has 13 amino acids. Trimming removed 0 bases from V and 11 bases from J, with 14 bases in between. The V gene's germline CDR1 is SGHRS and CDR2 YFSETQ. The CDR3 nucleotides read TGCGCCAGCAGCTTGGGTCCAGGTTTCGGGGCTTTCTTT. Translating gives CASSLGPGFGAFF.

Only a few counts were recorded for this clonotype. This chain connects TRBV4-1 to TRBJ1-1; D unresolved. V was pared by 6 bases and J by 4 bases, with 18 bases between. Germline lookup yields CDR1 MGHRA and CDR2 YSYEKL. The CDR3 length is 15 residues. In DNA form, the CDR3 reads TGCGCCAGCAGGGCCGGATTTACGGGTGCCACTGAAGCTTTCTTT. Translating gives CASRAGFTGATEAFF.

This clonotype came up a few times. The gene calls are TRBV6-5 and TRBJ1-2; D call uncertain. V was trimmed by 5 bases and J by 4 bases, leaving 11 bases between them. In germline, CDR1 is MNHEY, CDR2 SVGAGI. The CDR3 is made up of 13 amino acids. This CDR3 is CASSRDRGYGYTF. DNA of the CDR3: TGTGCCAGCAGTAGGGATCGTGGCTATGGCTACACCTTC.

This clonotype has a count of ten or more. The CDR3 here is CSARVSETQYF. CDR3 coding DNA: TGCAGTGCTAGAGTTTCAGAGACCCAGTACTTC. This chain links TRBV20-1 with TRBJ2-5; D gene uncertain. The CDR3 has 11 residues. Germline-derived CDR1 and CDR2 are DFQATT and SNEGSKA (reference sequence). Trimming pared 1 base from V and 4 bases from J, leaving 4 bases between.

This clonotype was counted only a few times. At one boundary the junction diverges from the germline segment, which might be a read error. This chain links TRBV7-6 with TRBJ2-3, with D unresolved. The CDR3 extends over 13 amino acids. Looked up from germline, CDR1 is SGHVS and CDR2 is FNYEAQ. The CDR3: CASSSDSTDTQYF. CDR3 DNA: TGTGCTAGCAGCTCGGACAGCACAGATACGCAGTATTTT.

This clonotype was counted a few times. This chain uses TRBV18 with TRBJ1-1; 7 nucleotides line up with TRBD1. The V and J ends lost 5 bases and 1 base, in that order; junction bases with no gene match: 10. From germline, CDR1 is KGHSH and CDR2 LQKENI. CDR3 length: 16 residues. Here the CDR3 DNA reads TGTGCCAGCTCAGCTATGACAGGGACACCGAACACTGAAGCTTTCTTT. It encodes CASSAMTGTPNTEAFF.

There are many counts of this clonotype. The chain couples TRBV24-1 to TRBJ2-2; D remains unclear. This CDR3 is built from 13 residues. Germline CDR1 and CDR2: KGHDR and SFDVKD. V lost 12 bases and J lost 3, with 13 bases in between. The CDR3 coding sequence is TGTGCCGTAAGAGAAACTTACACCGGGGAGCTGTTTTTT. It yields the protein CAVRETYTGELFF.

This chain connects TRBV7-9 to TRBJ1-2; 7 bases fit TRBD1. Looked up from germline, CDR1 is SEHNR and CDR2 is FQNEAQ (reference sequence). The CDR3 is 15 residues long. The ends lost 1 base at V and 2 bases at J; junction bases unmatched: 4. The CDR3 sequence is CASSLVSGGNYGYTF. The CDR3 coding sequence is TGTGCCAGCAGCTTAGTCTCAGGGGGGAACTATGGCTACACCTTC.

CDR3 sequence reads: CATSVTGGLNEQFF. The CDR3 DNA follows: TGTGCCACCAGTGTGACAGGGGGCCTCAATGAGCAGTTCTTC. The rearrangement links TRBV24-1 to TRBJ2-1, with TRBD1 matching 10 bases. There are 14 residues in the CDR3. Germline trimming cut 5 bases from V and 6 bases from J; bases unmatched to any gene: 3. Germline values: CDR1 KGHDR, CDR2 SFDVKD.